The 32 T cell receptor beta chains presented below share a single source sample, sequenced in a study of control samples from healthy donors and cancer patients. Here immunoSEQ multiplex PCR was the method, and the copy in TCRdb shows in-frame clones only, minus some. The sample lists about 180,000 clones; 91% were seen once. Material: blood. These receptor sequences come from a woman in her thirties or forties in good health.

This chain uses TRBV2 with TRBJ2-3; D might be TRBD1 (6 bases). Trimming pared 10 bases from V and 2 bases from J, leaving 13 bases between. The germline V gene has CDR1 SNHLY and CDR2 FYNNEI. The CDR3 length is 13 residues. The CDR3 nucleotides read TGTGCCATTAGGACAGTACCCACAGATACGCAGTATTTT. It translates to CAIRTVPTDTQYF.

The rearrangement uses TRBV19 and TRBJ1-1; maybe TRBD1 (5 bases). V was shortened by 2 bases and J by 11 bases, with 9 bases between the two germline ends. This CDR3 has 11 amino acids. Per germline, CDR1 LNHDA and CDR2 SQIVND (reference sequence). This CDR3 is CASSIPGRAFF. In nucleotides, the CDR3 is TGTGCCAGTAGTATACCAGGGCGGGCTTTCTTT. The full variable domain, its missing parts supplied by reference TRBV19 and TRBJ1-1, is DGGITQSPKYLFRKEGQNVTLSCEQNLNHDAMYWYRQDPGQGLRLIYYSQIVNDFQKGDIAEGYSVSREKKESFPLTVTSAQKNPTAFYLCASSIPGRAFFGQGTRLTVV.

The rearrangement joins TRBV19 to TRBJ1-5; TRBD1 might be the D (5 bases). In germline, CDR1 is LNHDA, CDR2 SQIVND (reference sequence). The CDR3 contains 14 residues. V dropped 5 bases and J dropped 5 bases, with 13 bases sitting between them. The CDR3 nucleotides are TGTGCCAGTAGTCCCCGATGGGGGTATCAGCCCCAGCATTTT. This gives the protein CASSPRWGYQPQHF.

The V and J genes are TRBV11-2 and TRBJ2-7; D gene uncertain. With 4 bases removed from V and 5 bases from J, the gap between germline ends came to 6 bases. This CDR3 spans 11 amino acids. The germline V gene has CDR1 SGHAT and CDR2 FQNNGV. Here the CDR3 DNA reads TGTGCCAGCAGCTATATCCACGAGCAGTACTTC. Its translation is CASSYIHEQYF.

The chain recombines TRBV5-1 with TRBJ2-5; TRBD2 agrees at 11 bases. This CDR3 spans 16 amino acids. After removal of 4 bases from V and 4 bases from J, the junction contained 9 bases not matched to a gene. The germline CDR1 and CDR2 sequences are SGHRS and YFSETQ. The CDR3 region is CASSPGTSGRRETQYF. The DNA of the CDR3 is TGCGCCAGCAGCCCTGGGACTAGCGGCCGCCGAGAGACCCAGTACTTC.

The rearrangement joins TRBV3-1 (or the pseudogene TRBV3-2) to TRBJ2-2; perhaps TRBD2 as D (6 bases). Germline CDR1 is LGHDT and CDR2 is YNNKEL (reference sequence). V was cut by 5 bases and J by 4 bases, with 11 bases left in between. CDR3 length equals 14 residues. Here the CDR3 DNA reads TGTGCCAGCAGCAGTTCCGGGAGCACCGGGGAGCTGTTTTTT. Translated: CASSSSGSTGELFF.

V gene TRBV18 combines with J gene TRBJ1-1, with a tentative D call TRBD1 (5 bases). Trimming removed 2 bases at V and 2 bases at J, with 15 bases between. Germline lookup yields CDR1 KGHSH and CDR2 LQKENI. This CDR3 has 16 residues. CDR3 coding DNA: TGTGCCAGCTCACCAGCAGGGTCTATAAGTAACACTGAAGCTTTCTTT. Its translation is CASSPAGSISNTEAFF.

This clone was detected only once. The rearrangement uses TRBV2 and TRBJ2-1; D not resolved. Per germline, CDR1 SNHLY and CDR2 FYNNEI. Trimming pared 5 bases from V and 0 bases from J, leaving 14 bases between. The CDR3 extends over 16 amino acids. CDR3 in DNA: TGTGCCAGCAGTTCCTACCGAAGGAGCTCCTACAATGAGCAGTTCTTC. Encoded protein: CASSSYRRSSYNEQFF.

The V gene is TRBV19, the J gene TRBJ1-2, with D possibly matching TRBD1 (5 bases). CDR3 length: 13 residues. Trimming pared 5 bases from V and 7 bases from J, leaving 14 bases between. CDR1 and CDR2 (germline): LNHDA, SQIVND (reference sequence). The DNA for the CDR3 is TGTGCCAGTAGTCCCCAGGGACCGGGTGGCTACACCTTC. Amino acid sequence: CASSPQGPGGYTF. Using reference TRBV19 and TRBJ1-2 for the parts outside the CDR3, the full variable domain is DGGITQSPKYLFRKEGQNVTLSCEQNLNHDAMYWYRQDPGQGLRLIYYSQIVNDFQKGDIAEGYSVSREKKESFPLTVTSAQKNPTAFYLCASSPQGPGGYTFGSGTRLTVV.

CDR3 nucleotides: TGCAGCGTTGAGTTGGGAGGGGGCTATGGCTACACCTTC. This translates into CSVELGGGYGYTF. The genes are TRBV29-1 and TRBJ1-2; D perhaps matches TRBD1 (6 bases). V gave up 3 bases and J gave up 4 bases, with 12 bases separating them. Per the germline V gene, CDR1 is SQVTM and CDR2 is ANQGSEA. The CDR3 covers 13 residues.

The rearrangement uses TRBV2 and TRBJ2-5; the D is unclear. Germline assignment: CDR1 SNHLY and CDR2 FYNNEI. The CDR3 is made up of 14 amino acids. V was clipped by 8 bases and J by 0 bases, with 13 bases between them. The CDR3, as DNA: TGTGCCAGCGCCTTAGGTGGTTACCAAGAGACCCAGTACTTC. The encoded protein is CASALGGYQETQYF.

The rearrangement links TRBV6-6 to TRBJ2-3, with D maybe TRBD2 (6 bases). The CDR3 extends over 14 amino acids. V was clipped by 8 bases and J by 4 bases, with 16 bases between them. The germline gives CDR1 MNHNY, CDR2 SVGAGI (reference sequence). The CDR3 loop reads CASGNAGPPDTQYF. DNA for the CDR3: TGTGCCAGCGGTAATGCGGGGCCCCCAGATACGCAGTATTTT.

V gene TRBV4-1 combines with J gene TRBJ2-7; 9 bases fit TRBD1. CDR3 length: 16 residues. CDR1 is MGHRA, CDR2 YSYEKL, per germline. J lost 5 bases, V lost 0 bases, and 8 bases had no gene match. In DNA, the CDR3 is TGCGCCAGCAGCCAAGACGCCACAGGGGGCCGGGACGAGCAGTACTTC. It encodes CASSQDATGGRDEQYF.

CDR3 region: CASSFEGHYTEAFF. CDR3 nucleotides: TGTGCCAGCAGCTTCGAGGGGCACTACACTGAAGCTTTCTTT. The genes are TRBV7-9 and TRBJ1-1; TRBD1 is a possible D gene (5 bases). V dropped 3 bases and J dropped 3 bases, with 11 bases sitting between them. Per the germline V gene, CDR1 is SEHNR and CDR2 is FQNEAQ (reference sequence). The CDR3 is made up of 14 amino acids.

This clone appeared a single time. The chain couples TRBV3-1 (or the pseudogene TRBV3-2) to TRBJ1-3; tentatively, D is TRBD1 (6 bases). Trimming removed 0 bases at V and 1 base at J, with 13 bases between. CDR1 and CDR2 (germline): LGHDT, YNNKEL (reference sequence). This CDR3 comprises 17 residues. This chain's CDR3 is CASSQDWGGQSGNTIYF. CDR3 nucleotide sequence: TGTGCCAGCAGCCAAGATTGGGGGGGCCAATCTGGAAACACCATATATTTT.

V gene TRBV2 combines with J gene TRBJ1-1, with D maybe TRBD1 (5 bases). CDR1 is SNHLY and CDR2 is FYNNEI in the germline V gene. Trimming removed 7 bases from V and 10 bases from J, with 13 bases in between. This CDR3 comprises 11 residues. The CDR3 spells CASILGEGAFF. As DNA, the CDR3 is TGTGCCAGCATTCTAGGGGAAGGAGCTTTCTTT. Full variable domain (rest looked up from reference TRBV2 and TRBJ1-1): EPEVTQTPSHQVTQMGQEVILRCVPISNHLYFYWYRQILGQKVEFLVSFYNNEISEKSEIFDDQFSVERPDGSNFTLKIRSTKLEDSAMYFCASILGEGAFFGQGTRLTVV.

This chain connects TRBV5-1 to TRBJ1-2; 8 bases map to TRBD1. Germline V CDR1 and CDR2: SGHRS, YFSETQ. This CDR3 has 15 residues. V lost 4 bases and J lost 8; bases outside the gene matches: 13. The CDR3: CASSERQGQDSGYTF. The CDR3, as DNA: TGCGCCAGCAGCGAAAGACAGGGGCAGGATTCCGGCTACACCTTC. Filled out from reference TRBV5-1 and TRBJ1-2, the complete variable domain reads KAGVTQTPRYLIKTRGQQVTLSCSPISGHRSVSWYQQTPGQGLQFLFEYFSETQRNKGNFPGRFSGRQFSNSRSEMNVSTLELGDSALYLCASSERQGQDSGYTFGSGTRLTVV.

The CDR3: CASSDESLPPHYEQYF. The CDR3 bases are TGTGCCAGCAGTGATGAGTCCCTCCCTCCTCACTACGAGCAGTACTTC. V usage is TRBV6-4 and J usage is TRBJ2-7; D is uncertain. V lost 3 bases and J lost 3, with 18 bases in between. Looked up from germline, CDR1 is MRHNA and CDR2 is SNTAGT. The CDR3 sequence is 16 residues long.

The chain couples TRBV11-2 to TRBJ1-2; TRBD1 matches at 7 bases. The CDR3 contains 14 residues. V shed 5 bases, J shed 7 bases, and the junction held 10 bases outside the gene matches. CDR1 and CDR2 (germline): SGHAT, FQNNGV. The CDR3 sequence: CASSPTRGGGGYTF. The CDR3 bases are TGTGCCAGCAGCCCCACCCGAGGGGGCGGTGGCTACACCTTC. The whole variable domain, remainder taken from reference TRBV11-2 and TRBJ1-2, is EAGVAQSPRYKIIEKRQSVAFWCNPISGHATLYWYQQILGQGPKLLIQFQNNGVVDDSQLPKDRFSAERLKGVDSTLKIQPAKLEDSAVYLCASSPTRGGGGYTFGSGTRLTVV.

The chain employs TRBV25-1 and TRBJ1-2; a possible D gene is TRBD1 (6 bases). Trimming pared 1 base from V and 8 bases from J, leaving 11 bases between. The germline CDR1 and CDR2 sequences are MGHDK and SYGVNS. The CDR3 loop spans 13 amino acids. CDR3 sequence reads: CASSELHREGYTF. The CDR3 DNA follows: TGTGCCAGCAGTGAATTACACAGGGAAGGCTACACCTTC.

The chain combines TRBV2 with TRBJ2-7; 9 bases match TRBD1. The CDR3 loop spans 16 amino acids. From germline, CDR1 is SNHLY and CDR2 FYNNEI. J was trimmed by 4 bases and V by 2 bases; bases with no gene match: 9. The CDR3 coding sequence is TGTGCCAGCAGTGAAACGTATGGGACAGGGATGTACGAGCAGTACTTC. It codes for CASSETYGTGMYEQYF.

CDR3 residues: CASSETGRLNTEAFF. CDR3 nucleotides: TGTGCCAGCAGTGAGACGGGACGTTTGAACACTGAAGCTTTCTTT. The chain joins TRBV25-1 to TRBJ1-1; perhaps TRBD1 as D (5 bases). CDR1 MGHDK and CDR2 SYGVNS come from the germline V gene. V lost 3 bases to trimming and J lost 0 bases, with 11 bases between them. The CDR3 covers 15 residues.

This chain connects TRBV24-1 to TRBJ2-1; a weak D match, TRBD1 (5 bases). V lost 1 base and J lost 6, with 9 bases in between. The CDR3 runs to 14 residues. The V gene's germline CDR1 is KGHDR and CDR2 SFDVKD. The CDR3 sequence: CATSDFRGINEQFF. The CDR3 nucleotides are TGTGCCACCAGTGATTTTAGGGGCATCAATGAGCAGTTCTTC.

J is TRBJ2-7 and V is TRBV6-1; no reliable D call. V was cut by 3 bases and J by 0 bases, with 6 bases left in between. The length of the CDR3 is 13 residues. Looked up from germline, CDR1 is MNHNS and CDR2 is SASEGT. The CDR3, as DNA: TGTGCCAGCAGTGAGGGTCTCTCCTACGAGCAGTACTTC. Residues: CASSEGLSYEQYF.

CDR3 in amino acids: CASSLPDRGNTQYF. CDR3 nucleotide sequence: TGCGCCAGCAGCCTCCCCGACAGGGGGAATACGCAGTATTTT. The chain is built from TRBV4-1 and TRBJ2-3; TRBD1 aligns across 9 bases. J lost 7 bases, V lost 4 bases, and 6 bases had no gene match. The length of the CDR3 is 14 residues. Germline V gene data show CDR1 as MGHRA and CDR2 as YSYEKL.

CDR3 sequence (DNA): TGTGCCAGTAGTCCAGGGGGTGGCACAGATACGCAGTATTTT. Translating gives CASSPGGGTDTQYF. The rearrangement uses TRBV19 and TRBJ2-3, with TRBD1 identical over 7 bases. Germline CDR1 reads LNHDA; CDR2 reads SQIVND (reference sequence). The junction had 3 bases not matched to a gene; V was cut back by 5 bases and J by 1 base. The CDR3 extends over 14 amino acids.

V and J are TRBV2 and TRBJ2-3; D not certain. Trimming left V 1 base short and J 4 bases short, with 3 bases between. The CDR3 has 12 amino acids. Per the germline V gene, CDR1 is SNHLY and CDR2 is FYNNEI. DNA for the CDR3: TGTGCCAGCAGTGAAGTGGCAGATACGCAGTATTTT. This sequence encodes CASSEVADTQYF.

The J gene is TRBJ1-4, the V gene TRBV4-1; D call uncertain. The CDR3 loop spans 15 amino acids. The germline V and J ends were trimmed by 4 bases and 1 base, with 10 bases remaining between them. Germline V lookup: CDR1 MGHRA, CDR2 YSYEKL. In DNA form, the CDR3 reads TGCGCCAGCAGCCGTAAATTCCTAACTAATGAAAAACTGTTTTTT. Its translation: CASSRKFLTNEKLFF.

This clone was counted once. The rearrangement joins TRBV5-4 to TRBJ1-4; no reliable D call. Germline V gives CDR1 SGHNT, CDR2 YYREEE (reference sequence). The V end lost 4 bases, the J end lost 14 bases, and 21 bases lay between the germline ends. The CDR3 loop spans 14 amino acids. CDR3 in DNA: TGTGCCAGCAGCCCCGGGTTGACGGCCTCGGGGCTGTTTTTT. Its protein is CASSPGLTASGLFF.

The rearrangement joins TRBV6-5 to TRBJ2-7; 7 bases line up with TRBD1. This CDR3 is 14 amino acids long. The ends lost 7 bases at V and 2 bases at J; junction bases unmatched: 8. CDR1 is MNHEY and CDR2 is SVGAGI in the germline V gene. CDR3 sequence (DNA): TGTGCCAGCACCGAAATGGGACAGCCCTACGAGCAGTACTTC. Amino acids: CASTEMGQPYEQYF.

The gene calls are TRBV19 and TRBJ1-2; weak D call: TRBD1 (6 bases). The V end was cut by 5 bases, the J end by 7 bases, with 17 bases between. The CDR3 runs to 14 residues. From germline, CDR1 is LNHDA and CDR2 SQIVND (reference sequence). The CDR3 DNA is TGTGCCAGTAGTCTTGCCGGTGAGGGGGTTGGCTACACCTTC. It is translated as CASSLAGEGVGYTF.

V gene TRBV2 combines with J gene TRBJ1-4, with no clear D. Germline V lookup: CDR1 SNHLY, CDR2 FYNNEI. There are 16 residues in the CDR3. Trimming shortened V by 6 bases and J by 6 bases, and 20 bases separated the two germline ends. The CDR3 DNA follows: TGTGCCAGCAGCGCCAACTTAAAAGCCTGGGATGAAAAACTGTTTTTT. Encoded protein: CASSANLKAWDEKLFF.